This is a list of T cell receptor beta chains from one sample in a study of read filtering for tumor transcriptome and immune sequencing. MiXCR, applied by TCRdb to the reads, yields one record per CDR3 protein. This sample has about 57,000 distinct CDR3 sequences, with around a fifth found just once. Sequencing was carried out using a population of CD138-negative cells sorted from bone marrow. Every receptor here comes from a donor aged 40 or older with multiple myeloma. Each CDR3 is given with its conserved first and last residue. Each record gives: V gene, D gene, J gene, clone size, CDR3 protein, CDR3 DNA. D genes are given only for firm matches. Clone size is shown for a subset of rows, as once, few, many or a class of expanded clone.

TRBV20-1	NA	TRBJ2-1	many	CSATPGSYNEQFF	TGCAGTGCTACCCCAGGGTCCTACAATGAGCAGTTCTTC
TRBV5-6	NA	TRBJ2-7	many	CASSATLGDSTYEQYF	TGTGCCAGCAGCGCGACCTTGGGGGATTCGACCTACGAGCAGTACTTC
TRBV7-8	NA	TRBJ2-1	many	CASSLAVYNEQFF	TGTGCCAGCAGCCTAGCCGTGTACAATGAGCAGTTCTTC
TRBV11-2	TRBD2	TRBJ2-3	NA	CASSLLRASGGSTDTQYF	TGTGCCAGCAGCCTTTTGAGGGCTAGCGGGGGTTCGACAGATACGCAGTATTTT
TRBV10-3	NA	TRBJ2-2	NA	CAISESEGVPGEPFF	TGTGCCATCAGTGAGTCGGAGGGGGTCCCCGGGGAGCCGTTTTTT
TRBV9	NA	TRBJ1-2	many	CASSSRGRRGYTF	TGTGCCAGCAGCTCCAGGGGCCGTCGCGGCTACACCTTC
TRBV19	NA	TRBJ2-7	many	CASSINSGLRHEQYF	TGTGCCAGTAGTATAAACAGCGGCCTGCGACACGAGCAGTACTTC
TRBV6-6	TRBD1	TRBJ2-5	many	CASSYGTGGLETQYF	TGTGCCAGCAGTTACGGGACAGGGGGCTTAGAGACCCAGTACTTC
TRBV20-1	NA	TRBJ2-1	many	CSAGRVYEQFF	TGCAGTGCAGGCAGGGTCTACGAGCAGTTCTTC
TRBV4-1	NA	TRBJ2-7	many	CASSQERAATYEQYF	TGCGCCAGCAGCCAAGAAAGGGCCGCCACCTACGAGCAGTACTTC
TRBV4-2	TRBD2	TRBJ2-5	NA	CASSRGASGEGETQYF	TGTGCCAGCAGCAGAGGGGCTAGCGGTGAGGGCGAGACCCAGTACTTC
TRBV20-1	NA	TRBJ2-3	many	CSALPGLSTDTQYF	TGCAGTGCTCTCCCGGGACTGAGCACAGATACGCAGTATTTT
TRBV11-2	NA	TRBJ2-2	many	CASSWSLVDQNGELFF	TGTGCCAGCAGCTGGTCCCTTGTCGATCAGAACGGGGAGCTGTTTTTT
TRBV11-3	TRBD1	TRBJ2-2	many	CASSLGQGRTGELFF	TGTGCCAGCAGCCTGGGACAGGGACGGACCGGGGAGCTGTTTTTT
TRBV28	NA	TRBJ2-5	NA	CASKRGASFRETQYF	TGTGCCAGTAAGAGGGGGGCCAGTTTCCGAGAGACCCAGTACTTC
TRBV12-3/TRBV12-4	NA	TRBJ2-7	many	CASSLIGKDYEQYF	TGTGCCAGCAGTTTAATTGGGAAGGACTACGAGCAGTACTTC
TRBV7-9	TRBD2	TRBJ2-5	many	CASSSGLAVGKETQYF	TGTGCCAGCAGCTCCGGACTAGCGGTGGGTAAAGAGACCCAGTACTTC
TRBV29-1	TRBD2	TRBJ2-6	few	CSVVGEGSKSGANVLTF	TGCAGCGTGGTTGGGGAGGGCAGCAAATCTGGGGCCAACGTCCTGACTTTC
TRBV2	TRBD1	TRBJ1-2	few	CASSERTGGADGYTF	TGTGCCAGCAGTGAGAGGACAGGGGGCGCCGATGGCTACACCTTC
TRBV6-6	TRBD1	TRBJ2-1	many	CASSRDRGYNEQFF	TGTGCCAGCAGTCGGGACAGGGGGTACAATGAGCAGTTCTTC
TRBV7-2	NA	TRBJ1-2	many	CASSLVSYGGSYGYTF	TGTGCCAGCAGCTTAGTTTCGTATGGGGGCTCTTATGGCTACACCTTC
TRBV6-6	NA	TRBJ2-1	few	CASSLPGPNEQFF	TGTGCCAGCAGTTTACCGGGCCCCAATGAGCAGTTCTTC
TRBV29-1	TRBD2	TRBJ2-5	few	CSVAGTSALSAQYF	TGCAGCGTGGCCGGGACTAGCGCGCTCTCGGCCCAGTACTTC
TRBV4-1	TRBD2	TRBJ2-2	medium-sized	CASSQDSSGGLKGGELFF	TGCGCCAGCAGCCAAGATTCTAGCGGGGGCCTAAAGGGCGGGGAGCTGTTTTTT
TRBV3-1	NA	TRBJ2-1	many	CASSHSGSGVPYNEQFF	TGTGCCAGCAGCCATAGTGGGAGCGGCGTTCCCTACAATGAGCAGTTCTTC
TRBV11-2	NA	TRBJ1-3	NA	CASSRTHSGNTIYF	TGTGCCAGCAGCCGGACCCACTCTGGAAACACCATATATTTT
TRBV12-3/TRBV12-4	TRBD1	TRBJ2-1	many	CASSLEGANNEQFF	TGTGCCAGCAGTTTAGAGGGGGCGAACAATGAGCAGTTCTTC
TRBV20-1	NA	TRBJ2-7	many	CSARGDGNYEQYF	TGCAGTGCCAGGGGGGACGGAAACTACGAGCAGTACTTC
TRBV28	TRBD2	TRBJ2-7	NA	CASGPSGLSSYEQYF	TGTGCCAGCGGACCTAGCGGGTTGAGCTCCTACGAGCAGTACTTC
TRBV20-1	NA	TRBJ2-7	many	CSARGASWGDEQYF	TGCAGTGCTAGAGGAGCATCTTGGGGGGACGAGCAGTACTTC
TRBV27	TRBD1	TRBJ2-1	many	CASSLSRTGYNEQFF	TGTGCCAGCAGTTTATCCCGGACAGGGTACAATGAGCAGTTCTTC
TRBV4-1	NA	TRBJ1-1	many	CASSQFLGYTEAFF	TGCGCCAGCAGCCAATTTTTGGGGTACACTGAAGCTTTCTTT
TRBV29-1	NA	TRBJ2-5	many	CSVAMRAKETQYF	TGCAGCGTTGCGATGAGGGCAAAAGAGACCCAGTACTTC
TRBV29-1	NA	TRBJ2-3	many	CSVEGGLSTDTQYF	TGCAGCGTTGAAGGGGGGCTCAGCACAGATACGCAGTATTTT
TRBV28	NA	TRBJ2-7	NA	CASSPSVSGGIYEQCF	TGTGCCAGCAGTCCTTCAGTTAGCGGAGGGATCTACGAGCAGTGCTTC
TRBV7-2	NA	TRBJ2-2	many	CASSLARVTGELFF	TGTGCCAGCAGCTTAGCCCGGGTCACCGGGGAGCTGTTTTTT
TRBV6-2/TRBV6-3	TRBD2	TRBJ2-2	many	CASWTSGNTGELFF	TGTGCCAGTTGGACTAGCGGGAACACCGGGGAGCTGTTTTTT
TRBV5-4	NA	TRBJ1-6	many	CASSFGLGGMGSPLHF	TGTGCCAGCAGCTTCGGACTCGGGGGAATGGGCTCACCCCTCCACTTT
TRBV11-1	NA	TRBJ1-1	many	CASSLGRGEAFF	TGTGCCAGCAGCTTAGGCCGGGGTGAAGCTTTCTTT
TRBV28	NA	TRBJ2-7	NA	CASCLKRVDSYEQYF	TGTGCCAGCTGTTTAAAGCGGGTGGACTCCTACGAGCAGTACTTC
TRBV4-2	TRBD2	TRBJ2-3	many	CASSQVTSGGARDTQYF	TGTGCCAGCAGCCAAGTTACCTCGGGGGGGGCTCGCGATACGCAGTATTTT
TRBV29-1	NA	TRBJ2-2	few	CSAANTGELFF	TGCAGCGCTGCGAACACCGGGGAGCTGTTTTTT
TRBV20-1	NA	TRBJ2-3	NA	CSAREPGRGDTQYF	TGCAGTGCTAGGGAACCAGGCCGGGGGGATACGCAGTATTTT
TRBV3-1	NA	TRBJ2-7	NA	CASTPSYEQYF	TGTGCCAGCACCCCGTCCTACGAGCAGTACTTC
TRBV7-9	NA	TRBJ1-5	many	CASSPGTVSNQPQHF	TGTGCCAGCAGCCCCGGGACGGTTAGCAATCAGCCCCAGCATTTT
TRBV5-1	NA	TRBJ2-7	many	CASSPYRQGLPGEQYF	TGCGCCAGCAGCCCCTATCGGCAAGGTCTACCCGGCGAGCAGTACTTC
TRBV6-5	NA	TRBJ1-4	NA	CASCYRGATNEKLFF	TGTGCCAGCTGTTATCGCGGTGCAACTAATGAAAAACTGTTTTTT
TRBV29-1	TRBD2	TRBJ2-7	many	CSVQRGPYEQYF	TGCAGCGTTCAGCGGGGGCCATACGAGCAGTACTTT
TRBV29-1	NA	TRBJ2-3	many	CSVERRQSTDTQYF	TGCAGCGTTGAACGGCGACAGAGCACAGATACGCAGTATTTT
TRBV4-1	NA	TRBJ2-1	many	CASSRTQGLTYNEQFF	TGCGCCAGCAGCAGAACCCAGGGGCTCACCTACAATGAGCAGTTCTTC